The rows below give T cell receptor beta chains drawn from one sample of a study of blood T cell repertoires in COVID-19. Sequencing was performed with immunoSEQ multiplex PCR; in TCRdb, only in-frame clones are kept and a portion is missing. The sample holds approximately 240,000 clones, 65% to 80% seen once. The sequenced sample consisted of peripheral blood. All receptors derive from a woman aged 40 to 50 with active or convalescent COVID-19. Each CDR3 is given with its conserved first and last residue. D genes are given only for firm matches.

V	D	J	CDR3
TRBV5-4	TRBD1	TRBJ1-6	CASSNTGVNRQGPLHF
TRBV29-1	TRBD2	TRBJ2-3	CSVASGVSDTQYF
TRBV6-5	.	TRBJ1-1	CASGLQGNTEAFF
TRBV3-1/TRBV3-2	TRBD1	TRBJ1-2	CASSRGTGADYGYTF
TRBV7-9	.	TRBJ2-1	CASSLASYYNEQFF
TRBV12-3/TRBV12-4	.	TRBJ1-1	CASSLAGTEAFF
TRBV10-3	.	TRBJ1-3	CATTSGQYSGNTIYF
TRBV25-1	TRBD1	TRBJ1-2	CASTNRGSYGYTF
TRBV5-1	TRBD1	TRBJ2-5	CASSIQGALETQYF
TRBV16	.	TRBJ1-6	CASSQWGGTYNSPLHF
TRBV30	TRBD1	TRBJ2-1	CAWSRQGGFNEQFF
TRBV6-5	TRBD1	TRBJ1-2	CASRGRTGSRGGYTF
TRBV5-4	.	TRBJ2-1	CASSLARRGGVGEQFF
TRBV11-2	.	TRBJ1-2	CASSRGFLNYGYTF
TRBV29-1	TRBD1	TRBJ1-2	CSVRTGGSNGYTF
TRBV7-8	.	TRBJ2-5	CASSMAGQTQYF
TRBV3-1/TRBV3-2	.	TRBJ2-3	CASSQEWRAWHTQYF
TRBV7-8	.	TRBJ2-5	CASSLEGQETQYF
TRBV6-1	.	TRBJ2-6	CASSEDGQEVAGANVLTF
TRBV6-5	TRBD1	TRBJ1-6	CASVGTDNSPLHF
TRBV15	TRBD1	TRBJ2-3	CATSRQGAIDTQYF
TRBV5-6	.	TRBJ2-1	CASSIRPGGNEQFF
TRBV19	TRBD1	TRBJ1-2	CASRNRDRDGYTF
TRBV23-1	.	TRBJ1-4	CASSQSREASSTNEKLFF
TRBV10-2	.	TRBJ1-5	CASSTGLAQPQHF
TRBV20-1	TRBD1	TRBJ1-1	CSARQGFEAFF
TRBV4-1	.	TRBJ1-1	CASSRGQSNTEAFF
TRBV2	.	TRBJ1-2	CASSLTGPNGYTF
TRBV4-1	TRBD2	TRBJ2-5	CASSQDFNPLAAETQYF
TRBV2	TRBD1	TRBJ1-2	CATPPGQDYGYTF
TRBV11-2	.	TRBJ1-4	CASSLLQGDGVFF
TRBV19	TRBD2	TRBJ2-7	CASSSRTSPTYEQYF
TRBV2	TRBD1	TRBJ1-6	CASSERGTENSPLHF
TRBV7-3	TRBD2	TRBJ2-3	CASSKGLAEGDTQYF
TRBV5-1	.	TRBJ2-6	CASSLDVSGANVLTF
TRBV6-1	.	TRBJ2-1	CASSEPVRNEQFF
TRBV27	.	TRBJ1-3	CASSISGVASGNTIYF
TRBV28	TRBD2	TRBJ2-7	CASSGGLSYEQYF
TRBV9	TRBD2	TRBJ2-2	CASSVYLAGGTGELFF
TRBV27	.	TRBJ1-2	CASAPGGGLGYTF